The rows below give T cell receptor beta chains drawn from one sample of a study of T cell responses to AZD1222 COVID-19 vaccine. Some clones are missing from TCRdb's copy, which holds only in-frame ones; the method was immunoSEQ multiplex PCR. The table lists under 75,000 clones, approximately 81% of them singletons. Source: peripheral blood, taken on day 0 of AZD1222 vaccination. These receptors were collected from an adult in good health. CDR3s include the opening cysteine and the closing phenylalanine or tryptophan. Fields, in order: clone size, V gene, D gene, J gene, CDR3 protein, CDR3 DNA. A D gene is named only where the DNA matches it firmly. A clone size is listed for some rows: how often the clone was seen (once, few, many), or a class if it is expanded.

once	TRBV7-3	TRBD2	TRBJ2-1	CASSLAGGPSVGNEQFF	TGTGCCAGCAGTTTAGCGGGGGGGCCTAGTGTAGGTAATGAGCAGTTCTTC
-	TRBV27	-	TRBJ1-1	CASNHRGGALNTEAFF	TGTGCCAGCAATCATAGGGGGGGGGCGTTAAACACTGAAGCTTTCTTT
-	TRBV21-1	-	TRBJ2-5	CASSKKRFRDQKKIETQYF	TGTGCCAGCAGCAAAAAACGTTTCAGGGACCAAAAAAAAATAGAGACCCAGTACTTC
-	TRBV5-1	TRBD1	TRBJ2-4	CASSLQGPPGNIQYF	TGCGCCAGCAGCTTACAGGGGCCCCCTGGCAACATTCAGTACTTC
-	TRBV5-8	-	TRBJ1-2	CASSSQDRGYTF	TGTGCCAGCAGCTCTCAGGACAGAGGCTACACCTTC
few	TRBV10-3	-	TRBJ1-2	CALQEPNQYGYTF	TGTGCCCTCCAGGAGCCAAACCAATATGGCTACACCTTC
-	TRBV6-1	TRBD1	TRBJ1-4	CASSEAKGQRREKLFF	TGTGCCAGCAGTGAAGCGAAGGGACAGAGACGTGAAAAACTGTTTTTT
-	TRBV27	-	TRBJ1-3	CASSLIFGNTIYF	TGTGCCAGCAGTTTAATCTTTGGAAACACCATATATTTT
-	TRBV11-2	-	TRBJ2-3	CASRHLDSTQYF	TGTGCCAGCAGACACCTAGACTCCACGCAGTATTTT
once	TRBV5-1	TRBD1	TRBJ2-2	CASSFGTAYTGELFF	TGCGCCAGCAGCTTTGGGACAGCCTACACCGGGGAGCTGTTTTTT
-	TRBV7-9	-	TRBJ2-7	CASSPTVYEQYF	TGTGCCAGCAGCCCGACAGTTTATGAGCAGTACTTC
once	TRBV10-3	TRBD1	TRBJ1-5	CAIRGDRSDQPQHF	TGTGCCATCAGGGGGGACAGGAGTGATCAGCCCCAGCATTTT
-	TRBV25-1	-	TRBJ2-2	CASGGSRTGELFF	TGTGCCAGCGGGGGAAGTCGGACCGGGGAGCTGTTTTTT
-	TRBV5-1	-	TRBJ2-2	CASASLIPNTGELFF	TGCGCCAGCGCTTCTCTTATACCGAACACCGGGGAGCTGTTTTTT
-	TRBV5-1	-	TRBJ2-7	CASSGEGIALRYEQYF	TGCGCCAGCAGCGGGGAAGGAATTGCCCTTAGATACGAGCAGTACTTC
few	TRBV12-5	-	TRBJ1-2	CASGLENIGSGRVGGYTF	TGTGCTAGTGGTTTGGAAAATATTGGCTCCGGACGAGTTGGCGGCTACACCTTC
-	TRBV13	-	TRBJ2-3	CASSTRQEMSTDTQYF	TGTGCCAGCAGCACCAGACAGGAAATGAGCACAGATACGCAGTATTTT
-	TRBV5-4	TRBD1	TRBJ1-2	CASSLYSPGQGSGYTF	TGTGCCAGCAGCTTGTATTCCCCGGGACAGGGGTCTGGCTACACCTTC
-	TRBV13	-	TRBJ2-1	CASSYHRVEQFF	TGTGCCAGCAGCTACCACAGGGTTGAGCAGTTCTTC
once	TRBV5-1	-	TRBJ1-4	CASSSVPNEKLFF	TGCGCCAGCAGCAGCGTCCCCAATGAAAAACTGTTTTTT
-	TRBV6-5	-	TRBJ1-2	CASSYSKFQSYGYTF	TGTGCCAGCAGTTACTCGAAATTTCAAAGCTATGGCTACACCTTC
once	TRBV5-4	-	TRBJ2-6	CASSFPLGGIAGANVLTF	TGTGCCAGCAGCTTCCCATTGGGCGGGATCGCGGGGGCCAACGTCCTGACTTTC
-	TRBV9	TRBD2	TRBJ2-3	CASSVVTSGTDTQYF	TGTGCCAGCAGCGTAGTGACTAGCGGCACAGATACGCAGTATTTT
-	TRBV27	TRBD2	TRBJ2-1	CASSVTSGTGEQFF	TGTGCCAGCAGTGTGACTAGCGGGACTGGTGAGCAGTTCTTC
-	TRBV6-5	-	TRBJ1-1	CASSYSGVTNTEAFF	TGTGCCAGCAGTTACTCTGGGGTTACGAACACTGAAGCTTTCTTT
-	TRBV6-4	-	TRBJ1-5	CASSDPPRETNQPQHF	TGTGCCAGCAGTGACCCCCCGAGGGAGACCAATCAGCCCCAGCATTTT
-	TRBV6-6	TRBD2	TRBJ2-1	CASSFSGGAYNEQFF	TGTGCCAGCAGTTTTAGCGGGGGGGCCTACAATGAGCAGTTCTTC
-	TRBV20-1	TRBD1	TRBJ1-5	CSASRQGVHQPQHF	TGCAGTGCTAGTAGACAGGGTGTACATCAGCCCCAGCATTTT
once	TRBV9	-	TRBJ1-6	CASSVGQGESPLHF	TGTGCCAGCAGCGTAGGCCAGGGCGAATCACCCCTCCACTTT
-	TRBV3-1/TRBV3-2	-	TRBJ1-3	CASSLPGNTIYF	TGTGCCAGCTCACTACCTGGAAACACCATATATTTT
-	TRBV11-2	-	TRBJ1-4	CASSQDLPKLFF	TGTGCCAGCAGCCAAGACCTTCCAAAACTGTTTTTT
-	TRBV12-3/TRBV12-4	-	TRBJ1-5	CASSLQAAQPQHF	TGTGCCAGCAGTTTACAGGCCGCCCAGCCCCAGCATTTT
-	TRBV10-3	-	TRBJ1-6	CAICDQLGGHSPLHF	TGTGCCATCTGCGATCAATTGGGTGGGCATTCACCCCTCCACTTT
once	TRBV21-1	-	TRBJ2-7	CALFYEQYF	TGTGCCTTATTTTACGAGCAGTACTTC
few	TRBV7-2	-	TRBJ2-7	CASSLVGADSYEQYF	TGTGCCAGCAGCTTAGTTGGGGCCGATTCCTACGAGCAGTACTTC
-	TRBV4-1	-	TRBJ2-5	CASSQLSLSEETQYF	TGCGCCAGCAGCCAATTAAGCCTGTCGGAAGAGACCCAGTACTTC
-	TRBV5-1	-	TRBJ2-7	CASSRFGVYDEQYF	TGCGCCAGCAGCCGTTTCGGGGTTTACGACGAGCAGTACTTC
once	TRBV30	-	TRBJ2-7	CAWSGDLIKSYEQYF	TGTGCCTGGAGTGGGGATCTGATCAAATCCTACGAGCAGTACTTC
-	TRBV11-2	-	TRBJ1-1	CASSLDRWTEAFF	TGTGCCAGCAGCTTAGATAGGTGGACTGAAGCTTTCTTT
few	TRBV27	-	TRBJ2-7	CASSRGWGAYEQYF	TGTGCCAGCAGTCGGGGTTGGGGGGCGTACGAGCAGTACTTC
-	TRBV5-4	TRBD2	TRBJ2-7	CASSFGGRVSYEQYF	TGTGCCAGCAGCTTTGGCGGGAGGGTCTCCTACGAGCAGTACTTC
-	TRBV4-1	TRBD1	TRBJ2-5	CASSQGDRVETQYF	TGCGCCAGCAGCCAAGGGGACAGGGTTGAGACCCAGTACTTC
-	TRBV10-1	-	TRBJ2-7	CASSLLERPYEQYF	TGCGCCAGCAGTTTACTAGAACGGCCGTACGAGCAGTACTTC